The T cell receptor beta chain described here comes from a study of hypomethylating agent response in myelodysplastic syndrome. Study-wide context: With a mean age of approximately 72 +/- 6.3 years, patients were most commonly cytogenetically diploid.

TCRdb keeps only in-frame clones here, not all; method: immunoSEQ multiplex PCR. The sample contains under 3,500 clones, roughly 87% of which appear only once. Trimming took off 5 bases at V and 4 bases at J, with 20 bases between the two ends. CDR3 length: 16 amino acids. Germline V gene lookup returns CDR1 SEHNR and CDR2 FQNEAQ (reference sequence). The TCR sequence derives from a human donor with myelodysplastic syndrome. The sequences come from bone marrow, collected before or after starting hypomethylating agent treatment for myelodysplastic syndrome (not recorded which). V gene TRBV7-9 combines with J gene TRBJ1-2, with D hard to call. The DNA for the CDR3 is TGTGCCAGCAGCGAGGTTAACCATGGAAAGACCTATGGCTACACCTTC. It codes for CASSEVNHGKTYGYTF.